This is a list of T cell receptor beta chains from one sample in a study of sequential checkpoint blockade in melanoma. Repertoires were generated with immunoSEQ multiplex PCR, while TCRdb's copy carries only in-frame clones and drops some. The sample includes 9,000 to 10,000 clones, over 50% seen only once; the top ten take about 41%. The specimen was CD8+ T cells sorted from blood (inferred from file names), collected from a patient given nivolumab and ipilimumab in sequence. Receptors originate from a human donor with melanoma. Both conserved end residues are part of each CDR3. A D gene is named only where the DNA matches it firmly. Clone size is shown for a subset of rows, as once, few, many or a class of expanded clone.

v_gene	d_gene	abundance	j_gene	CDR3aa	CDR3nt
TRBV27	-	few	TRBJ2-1	CASSPTTGNEQFF	TGTGCCAGCAGTCCGACGACAGGAAATGAGCAGTTCTTC
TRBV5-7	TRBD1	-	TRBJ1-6	CASSLWGQNNSPLHF	TGTGCCAGCAGCTTGTGGGGACAGAATAATTCACCCCTCCACTTT
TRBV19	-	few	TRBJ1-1	CASSILRDTEAFF	TGTGCCAGTAGTATCCTCAGGGACACTGAAGCTTTCTTT
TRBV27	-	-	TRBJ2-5	CASAAGPKETQYF	TGTGCCAGCGCGGCGGGACCTAAAGAGACCCAGTACTTC
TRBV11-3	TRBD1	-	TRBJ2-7	CASSFGQAPYEQYF	TGTGCCAGCAGCTTCGGACAGGCCCCCTACGAGCAGTACTTC
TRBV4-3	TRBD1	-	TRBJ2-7	CASSQAPGQGDYEQYF	TGCGCCAGCAGCCAGGCCCCGGGACAGGGGGACTACGAGCAGTACTTC
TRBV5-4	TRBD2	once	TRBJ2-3	CASSFGGADTQYF	TGTGCCAGCAGCTTCGGGGGGGCAGATACGCAGTATTTT
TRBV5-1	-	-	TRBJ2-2	CASSLAFSTRSDTGELFF	TGCGCCAGCAGCTTGGCCTTCTCGACTAGGTCGGACACCGGGGAGCTGTTTTTT
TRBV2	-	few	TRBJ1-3	CASTQDKSSGNTIYF	TGTGCCAGCACACAGGACAAAAGCTCTGGAAACACCATATATTTT
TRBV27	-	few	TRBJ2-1	CASSPLEANSEQFF	TGTGCCAGCAGTCCACTAGAGGCTAATAGTGAGCAGTTCTTC
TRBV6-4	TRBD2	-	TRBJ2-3	CASSDSSGGPTDTQYF	TGTGCCAGCAGTGACTCTAGCGGGGGGCCAACAGATACGCAGTATTTT
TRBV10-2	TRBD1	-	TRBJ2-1	CASSDEGAGTGTNEQFF	TGCGCCAGCAGTGATGAGGGGGCCGGGACAGGGACGAATGAGCAGTTCTTC
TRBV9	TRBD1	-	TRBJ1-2	CASSEDRGPYYGYTF	TGTGCCAGCAGCGAAGACAGGGGACCCTACTATGGCTACACCTTC
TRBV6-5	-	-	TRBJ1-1	CASSMMPTVEAFF	TGTGCCAGCAGTATGATGCCGACAGTTGAAGCTTTCTTT
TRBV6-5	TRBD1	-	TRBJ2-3	CASSLGQGTRDTQYF	TGTGCCAGCAGCCTCGGACAGGGCACAAGGGATACGCAGTATTTT
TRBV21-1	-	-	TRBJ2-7	CASRPLIATRLDEQYF	TGTGCCAGCAGACCGCTCATAGCTACACGTTTAGACGAGCAGTACTTC
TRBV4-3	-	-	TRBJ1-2	CASSQDVGGRLYGYTF	TGCGCCAGCAGCCAAGATGTTGGGGGGAGACTCTATGGCTACACCTTC
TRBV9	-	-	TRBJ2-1	CASSYPQENLDHSYNEQFF	TGTGCCAGCAGCTACCCACAGGAGAACCTCGACCACTCCTACAATGAGCAGTTCTTC
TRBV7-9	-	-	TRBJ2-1	CASSLGADEQFF	TGTGCCAGCAGCTTGGGGGCCGATGAGCAGTTCTTC
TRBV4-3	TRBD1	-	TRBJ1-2	CASSQTDRVHGYTF	TGCGCCAGCAGCCAAACGGACAGGGTCCATGGCTACACCTTC
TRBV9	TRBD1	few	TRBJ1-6	CASSVAYRGNSPLHF	TGTGCCAGCAGCGTAGCTTACAGGGGAAATTCACCCCTCCACTTT
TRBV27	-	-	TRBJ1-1	CASGLPSAEAFF	TGTGCCAGCGGGCTTCCGTCAGCTGAAGCTTTCTTT
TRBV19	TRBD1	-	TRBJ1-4	CASSTDRELTNEKLFF	TGTGCCAGTAGCACCGACAGGGAGCTAACTAATGAAAAACTGTTTTTT
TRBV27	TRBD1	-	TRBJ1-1	CASSQNGATGGGFAFF	TGTGCCAGCAGCCAAAATGGGGCCACAGGGGGCGGTTTTGCTTTCTTT
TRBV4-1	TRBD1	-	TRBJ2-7	CASSHMDRGTYEQYF	TGCGCCAGCAGCCACATGGACAGGGGGACCTACGAGCAGTACTTC
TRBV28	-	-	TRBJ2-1	CASCLGGNEQFF	TGTGCCAGCTGTCTAGGCGGGAATGAGCAGTTCTTC
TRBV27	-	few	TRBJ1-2	CASSFQGYGYTF	TGTGCCAGCAGTTTCCAGGGATATGGCTACACCTTC
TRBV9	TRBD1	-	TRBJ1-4	CASSGLRTGKGEKLFF	TGTGCCAGCAGCGGCCTCAGGACAGGGAAGGGTGAAAAACTGTTTTTT
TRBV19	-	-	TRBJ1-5	CASSELPQHF	TGTGCCAGTAGTGAACTGCCCCAGCATTTT
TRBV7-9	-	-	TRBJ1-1	CASSLAGQMNTEAFF	TGTGCCAGCAGCTTAGCCGGACAGATGAACACTGAAGCTTTCTTT
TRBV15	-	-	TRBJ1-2	CATSRDPEGSGYGYTF	TGTGCCACCAGCAGAGATCCGGAGGGCTCAGGCTATGGCTACACCTTC
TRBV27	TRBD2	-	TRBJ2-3	CASSLTLAGGPNTDTQYF	TGTGCCAGCAGTTTAACCCTAGCGGGGGGGCCTAACACAGATACGCAGTATTTT
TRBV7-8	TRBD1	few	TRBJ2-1	CASSLVFGTGGSYNEQFF	TGTGCCAGCAGCTTAGTCTTCGGGACAGGAGGGTCCTACAATGAGCAGTTCTTC
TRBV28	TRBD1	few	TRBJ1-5	CASSGGGIQPQHF	TGTGCCAGCAGTGGAGGGGGCATTCAGCCCCAGCATTTT
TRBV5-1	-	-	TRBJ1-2	CASSATGFYGYTF	TGCGCCAGCAGCGCAACAGGGTTCTATGGCTACACCTTC
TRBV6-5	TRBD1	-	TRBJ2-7	CASSHDRGTREQYF	TGTGCCAGCAGCCATGACAGGGGTACGCGCGAGCAGTACTTC
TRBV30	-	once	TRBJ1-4	CAGMVNPLEKLFF	TGTGCCGGCATGGTAAACCCCCTGGAAAAACTGTTTTTT
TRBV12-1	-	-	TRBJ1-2	CASSSPATGNYGYTF	TGTGCCAGCAGCTCCCCCGCGACAGGCAACTATGGCTACACCTTC
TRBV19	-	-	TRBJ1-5	CASTGKNSNQPQHF	TGTGCCAGTACGGGTAAGAATAGCAATCAGCCCCAGCATTTT
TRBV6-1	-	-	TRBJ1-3	CASSESLMRVLGNTIYF	TGTGCCAGCAGTGAATCCTTGATGAGGGTCCTTGGAAACACCATATATTTT
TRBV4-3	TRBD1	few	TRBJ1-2	CASSQHRGQNYGYTF	TGCGCCAGCAGCCAACACAGGGGCCAGAACTATGGCTACACCTTC
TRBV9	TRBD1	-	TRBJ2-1	CASSTGQASYNEQFF	TGTGCCAGCAGCACAGGACAGGCTAGCTACAATGAGCAGTTCTTC
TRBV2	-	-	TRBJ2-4	CAEGSGAIAKNIQYF	TGTGCCGAGGGGTCAGGGGCTATAGCCAAAAACATTCAGTACTTC
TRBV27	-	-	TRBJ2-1	CASSAGWHEQFF	TGTGCCAGCAGCGCAGGGTGGCATGAGCAGTTCTTC
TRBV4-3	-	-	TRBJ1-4	CASSQEFATNEKLFF	TGCGCCAGCAGCCAGGAGTTTGCAACTAATGAAAAACTGTTTTTT
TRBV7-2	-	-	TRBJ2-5	CASSPPRETQYF	TGTGCCAGCAGCCCCCCCAGGGAGACCCAGTACTTC
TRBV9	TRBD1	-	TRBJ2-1	CASSVLRDSIYNEQFF	TGTGCCAGCAGCGTCCTACGGGACAGTATTTACAATGAGCAGTTCTTC
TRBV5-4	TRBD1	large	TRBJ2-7	CASSYDRVEQYF	TGTGCCAGCAGCTATGACAGGGTCGAGCAGTACTTC
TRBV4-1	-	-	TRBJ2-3	CASSQEPVSTDTQYF	TGCGCCAGCAGCCAAGAGCCGGTTAGCACAGATACGCAGTATTTT
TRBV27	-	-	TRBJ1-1	CASSLWGVRENTEAFF	TGTGCCAGCAGTTTATGGGGGGTCAGGGAGAACACTGAAGCTTTCTTT
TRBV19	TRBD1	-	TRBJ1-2	CASIPGQGPYGYTF	TGTGCCAGTATCCCGGGACAGGGTCCCTATGGCTACACCTTC
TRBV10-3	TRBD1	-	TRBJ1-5	CAISAQDRGSNQPQHF	TGTGCCATCAGTGCCCAGGACAGGGGGAGCAATCAGCCCCAGCATTTT
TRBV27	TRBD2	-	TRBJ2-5	CASSLWGGETQYF	TGTGCCAGCAGTTTGTGGGGGGGAGAGACCCAGTACTTC
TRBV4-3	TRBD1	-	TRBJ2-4	CASSQIMGQERDIQYF	TGCGCCAGCAGCCAAATCATGGGACAGGAGAGGGACATTCAGTACTTC
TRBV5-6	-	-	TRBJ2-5	CASSLFSQETQYF	TGTGCCAGCAGCTTGTTTTCTCAAGAGACCCAGTACTTC
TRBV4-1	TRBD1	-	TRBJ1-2	CASSQEPGTGVEGYTF	TGCGCCAGCAGCCAAGAACCCGGGACAGGGGTGGAGGGCTACACCTTC
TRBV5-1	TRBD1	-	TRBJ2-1	CASSGRRTGEEVYNEQFF	TGCGCCAGCAGCGGGAGACGGACAGGGGAGGAGGTTTACAATGAGCAGTTCTTC